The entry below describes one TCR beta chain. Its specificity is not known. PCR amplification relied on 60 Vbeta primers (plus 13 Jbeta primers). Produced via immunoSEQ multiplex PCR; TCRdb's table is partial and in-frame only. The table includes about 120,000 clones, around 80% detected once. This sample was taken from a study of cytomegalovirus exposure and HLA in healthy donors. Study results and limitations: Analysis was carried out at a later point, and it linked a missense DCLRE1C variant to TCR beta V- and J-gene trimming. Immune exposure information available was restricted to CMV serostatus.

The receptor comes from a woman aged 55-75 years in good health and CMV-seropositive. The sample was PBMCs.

The CDR3 is CASSQDPRNAGVGAKNIQYF. CDR3 DNA sequence: TGTGCCAGCAGCCAAGATCCGAGAAACGCGGGAGTAGGTGCCAAAAACATTCAGTACTTC. J is TRBJ2-4 and V is TRBV4-2; 7 bases are shared with TRBD2. Trimming took 0 bases from V and 1 from J; bases not matched to a gene: 15. The CDR3 runs 20 residues. The V gene's germline CDR1 is LGHNA and CDR2 YNFKEQ.